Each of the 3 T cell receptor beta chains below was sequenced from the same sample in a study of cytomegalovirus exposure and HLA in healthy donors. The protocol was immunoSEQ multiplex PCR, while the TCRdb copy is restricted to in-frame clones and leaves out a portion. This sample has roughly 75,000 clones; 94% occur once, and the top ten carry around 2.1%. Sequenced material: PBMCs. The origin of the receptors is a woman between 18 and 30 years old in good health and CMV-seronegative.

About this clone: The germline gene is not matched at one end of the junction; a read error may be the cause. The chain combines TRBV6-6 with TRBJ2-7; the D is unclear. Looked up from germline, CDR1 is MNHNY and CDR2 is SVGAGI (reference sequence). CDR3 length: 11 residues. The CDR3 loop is CAGSSLSEQYF. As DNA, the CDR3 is TGTGCCGGCAGTTCCCTATCCGAGCAGTACTTC.

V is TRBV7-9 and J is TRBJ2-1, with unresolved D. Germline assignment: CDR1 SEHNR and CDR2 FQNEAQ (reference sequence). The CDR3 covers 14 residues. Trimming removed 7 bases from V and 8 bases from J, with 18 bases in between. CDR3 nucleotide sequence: TGTGCCAGCACCTCGCCCGCACTAAAACATGAGCAGTTCTTC. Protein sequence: CASTSPALKHEQFF.

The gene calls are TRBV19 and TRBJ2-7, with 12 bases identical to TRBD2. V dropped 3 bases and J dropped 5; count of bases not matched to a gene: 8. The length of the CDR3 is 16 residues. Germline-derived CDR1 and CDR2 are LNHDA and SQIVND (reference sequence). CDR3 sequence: CASSMGGTSGSHEQYF. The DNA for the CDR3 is TGTGCCAGTAGTATGGGAGGGACTAGCGGGTCCCACGAGCAGTACTTC.